This T cell receptor beta chain was identified during a study of T cells in Graves' hyperthyroidism and ophthalmopathy. Whole-study context: Peripheral blood was obtained at initial diagnosis, preceding any treatment. General study results and limits: Stable hyperthyroidism was told apart from ophthalmopathy by a model built on 13 V-J features. Blood also carried most thyroid clonotypes expanded above 0.001.

This clonotype was counted ten times or more. No antigen is known for it. This CDR3 contains 17 residues. Looked up from germline, CDR1 is DFQATT and CDR2 is SNEGSKA (reference sequence). The V gene end was trimmed by 3 bases and the J gene end by 2 bases; junction bases not matched to a gene: 9. Researchers amplified the TCR beta CDR3 regions from RNA transcripts. RT-PCR in the first round (using the HTBI primer set) targeted the TCR CDR3. TCRdb used MiXCR to reprocess the multiplex PCR reads, holding one entry per CDR3 protein. The table has some 350,000 distinct CDR3 sequences, roughly an eighth seen once. Disease lasting under 3 months, a NOSPECS grade of at least 4, and a Clinical Activity Score of at least 3 were features of the ophthalmopathy patients.

This receptor was obtained from a woman between 40 and 50 years old with Graves' ophthalmopathy. The chain links TRBV20-1 to TRBJ2-3; 12 nucleotides line up with TRBD2. The sequenced sample was blood. CDR3 bases: TGCAGTGCTAGCAAGACTAGCGGGGGCCCTCCCACAGATACGCAGTATTTT. This translates into CSASKTSGGPPTDTQYF.